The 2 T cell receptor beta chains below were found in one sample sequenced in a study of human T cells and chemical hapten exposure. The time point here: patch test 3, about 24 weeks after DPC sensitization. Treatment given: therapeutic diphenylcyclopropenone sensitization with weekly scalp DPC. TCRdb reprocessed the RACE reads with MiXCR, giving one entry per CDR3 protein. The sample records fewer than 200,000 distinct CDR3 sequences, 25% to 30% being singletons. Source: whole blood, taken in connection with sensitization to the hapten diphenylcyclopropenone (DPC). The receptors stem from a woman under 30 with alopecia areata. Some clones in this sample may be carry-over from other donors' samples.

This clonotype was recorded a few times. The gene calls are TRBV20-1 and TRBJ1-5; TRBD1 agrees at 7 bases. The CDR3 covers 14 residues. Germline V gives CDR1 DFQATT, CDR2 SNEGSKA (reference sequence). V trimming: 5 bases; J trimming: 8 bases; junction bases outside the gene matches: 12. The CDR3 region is CSAAHYRGDEPQHF. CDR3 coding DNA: TGCAGTGCTGCCCACTACAGGGGCGACGAGCCCCAGCATTTT.

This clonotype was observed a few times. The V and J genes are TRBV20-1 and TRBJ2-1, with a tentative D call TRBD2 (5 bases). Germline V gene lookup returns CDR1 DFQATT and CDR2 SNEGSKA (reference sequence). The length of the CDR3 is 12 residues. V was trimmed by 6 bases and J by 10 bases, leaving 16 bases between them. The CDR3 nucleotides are TGCAGTGCGCGAACAGAGGGTTGGGAGCAGTTCTTC. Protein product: CSARTEGWEQFF.